This section outlines one T cell receptor beta chain sequence together with its context. Mismatch with germline at one junction end may stem from a read error. The entry originates in a study of cytomegalovirus exposure and HLA in healthy donors. The PCR had 60 Vbeta and 13 Jbeta primers. The assay was immunoSEQ multiplex PCR, and TCRdb's table has in-frame clones only and misses some. The repertoire holds about 190,000 clones, with roughly 85% as singletons. The V gene's germline CDR1 is MDHEN and CDR2 SYDVKM. This CDR3 is 14 amino acids long. Sequencing was done on a sample of PBMCs. This TCR was sampled from a boy aged 2 to 9 in good health and CMV-seronegative. The chain recombines TRBV28 with TRBJ1-1; D not certain. The CDR3 is CASSFVKKSTEASF. Here the CDR3 DNA reads TGTGCCAGCAGTTTCGTGAAGAAGAGCACTGAAGCTTCCTTT.